This TCR beta chain derives from a study of T-cell memory formation after mild COVID-19. V lost 5 bases to trimming and J lost 3 bases, with 14 bases between them. The CDR3 spans 14 residues. The germline CDR1 and CDR2 sequences are DFQATT and SNEGSKA (reference sequence). This clonotype was detected a few times. The 5'RACE method, run with constant-segment primers, produced TCR alpha and TCR beta cDNA libraries (carrying sample barcodes and UMIs). TCRdb itself ran the 5' RACE reads through MiXCR, one entry per CDR3 protein. The data hold about 470,000 distinct CDR3 sequences, with roughly 18% observed a single time.

This sequence originates from an adult woman who had mild COVID-19 (a few samples of this study predate the infection). Cell type and time point are not known. The chain recombines TRBV20-1 with TRBJ2-1; possibly TRBD2 for D (6 bases). Sequencing used PBMCs or a T cell subset sorted from them (not recorded which). CDR3 amino acids: CSARREIVYNEQFF. In nucleotides, the CDR3 is TGCAGTGCTCGACGGGAGATCGTCTACAATGAGCAGTTCTTC.